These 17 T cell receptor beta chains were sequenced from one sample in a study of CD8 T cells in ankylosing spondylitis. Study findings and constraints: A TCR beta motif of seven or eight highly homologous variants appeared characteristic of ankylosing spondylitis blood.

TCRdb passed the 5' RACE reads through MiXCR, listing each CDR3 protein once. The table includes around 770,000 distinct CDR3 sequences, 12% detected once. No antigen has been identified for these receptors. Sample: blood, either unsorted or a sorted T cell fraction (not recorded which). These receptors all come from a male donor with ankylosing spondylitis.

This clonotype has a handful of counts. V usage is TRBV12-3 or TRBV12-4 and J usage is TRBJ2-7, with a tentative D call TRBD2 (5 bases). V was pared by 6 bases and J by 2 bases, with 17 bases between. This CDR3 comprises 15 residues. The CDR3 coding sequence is TGTGCCAGCAGCCCCCCCCAATCGAGGGCCTACGAGCAGTACTTC. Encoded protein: CASSPPQSRAYEQYF.

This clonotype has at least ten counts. In DNA, the CDR3 is TGTGCCAGCATTACCGGATCAACAGGGCCAGTTGGGGTATACGAGCAGTACTTC. Protein product: CASITGSTGPVGVYEQYF. The chain employs TRBV6-5 and TRBJ2-7; D might be TRBD1 (6 bases). There are 18 residues in the CDR3. The V gene's germline CDR1 is MNHEY and CDR2 SVGAGI. The V end was cut by 7 bases, the J end by 4 bases, with 29 bases between.

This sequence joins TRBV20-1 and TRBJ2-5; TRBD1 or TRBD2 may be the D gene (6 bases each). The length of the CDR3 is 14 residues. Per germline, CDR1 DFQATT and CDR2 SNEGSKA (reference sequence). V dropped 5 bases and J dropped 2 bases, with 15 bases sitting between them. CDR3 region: CSARRRRGQETQYF. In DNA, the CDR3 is TGCAGTGCTCGGCGGCGGAGGGGGCAAGAGACCCAGTACTTC.

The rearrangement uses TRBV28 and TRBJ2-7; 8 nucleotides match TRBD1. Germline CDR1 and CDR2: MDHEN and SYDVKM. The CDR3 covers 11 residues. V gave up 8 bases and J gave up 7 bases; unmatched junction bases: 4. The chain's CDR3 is CASEDRVEQYF. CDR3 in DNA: TGTGCCAGCGAGGACAGGGTTGAGCAGTACTTC.

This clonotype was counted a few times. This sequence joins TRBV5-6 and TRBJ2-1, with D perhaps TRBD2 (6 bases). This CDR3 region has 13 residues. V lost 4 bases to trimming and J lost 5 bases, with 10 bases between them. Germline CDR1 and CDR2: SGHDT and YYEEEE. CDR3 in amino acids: CASSAGGDNEQFF. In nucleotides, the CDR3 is TGTGCCAGCAGCGCAGGAGGGGACAATGAGCAGTTCTTC.

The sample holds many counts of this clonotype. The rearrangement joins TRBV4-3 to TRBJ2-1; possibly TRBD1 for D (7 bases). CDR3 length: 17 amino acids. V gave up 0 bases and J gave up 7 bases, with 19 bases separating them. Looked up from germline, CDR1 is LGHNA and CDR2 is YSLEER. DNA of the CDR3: TGCGCCAGCAGCCAAGATGCATTCGGAGGGGGCAAGAATGAGCAGTTCTTC. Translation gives CASSQDAFGGGKNEQFF.

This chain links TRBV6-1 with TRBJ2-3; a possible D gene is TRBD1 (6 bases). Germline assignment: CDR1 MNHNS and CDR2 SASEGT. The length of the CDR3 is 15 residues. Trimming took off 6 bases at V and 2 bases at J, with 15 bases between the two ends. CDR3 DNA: TGTGCCAGCAGCCGTCAGGGGAGCGTCACAGATACGCAGTATTTT. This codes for CASSRQGSVTDTQYF.

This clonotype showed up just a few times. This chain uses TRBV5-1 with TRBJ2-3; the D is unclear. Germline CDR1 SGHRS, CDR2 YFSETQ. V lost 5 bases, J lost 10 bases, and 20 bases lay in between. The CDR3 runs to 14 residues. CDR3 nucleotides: TGCGCCAGCAGTATCGGACCTAGGCGGTCTGCGCAGTATTTT. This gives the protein CASSIGPRRSAQYF.

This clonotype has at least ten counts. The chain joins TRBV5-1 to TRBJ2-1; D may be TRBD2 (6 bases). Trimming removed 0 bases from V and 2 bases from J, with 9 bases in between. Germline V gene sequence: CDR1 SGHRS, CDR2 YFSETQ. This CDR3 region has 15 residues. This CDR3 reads CASSLVGGTYNEQFF. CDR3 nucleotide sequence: TGCGCCAGCAGCTTGGTCGGCGGGACCTACAATGAGCAGTTCTTC. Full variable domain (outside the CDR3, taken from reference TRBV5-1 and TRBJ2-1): KAGVTQTPRYLIKTRGQQVTLSCSPISGHRSVSWYQQTPGQGLQFLFEYFSETQRNKGNFPGRFSGRQFSNSRSEMNVSTLELGDSALYLCASSLVGGTYNEQFFGPGTRLTVL.

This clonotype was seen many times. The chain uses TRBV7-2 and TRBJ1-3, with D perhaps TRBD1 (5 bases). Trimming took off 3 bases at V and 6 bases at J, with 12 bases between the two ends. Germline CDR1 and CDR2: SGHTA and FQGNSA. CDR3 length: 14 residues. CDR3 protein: CASSLIQGSNTIYF. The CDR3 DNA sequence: TGTGCCAGCAGCTTGATCCAGGGTTCAAACACCATATATTTT.

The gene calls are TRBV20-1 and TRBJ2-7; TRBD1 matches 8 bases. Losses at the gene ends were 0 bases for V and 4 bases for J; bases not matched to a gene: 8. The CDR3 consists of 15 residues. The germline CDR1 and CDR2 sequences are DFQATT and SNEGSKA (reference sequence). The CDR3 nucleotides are TGCAGTGCTAGAGATCACAGGCAGGGGGCTTACGAGCAGTACTTC. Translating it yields CSARDHRQGAYEQYF.

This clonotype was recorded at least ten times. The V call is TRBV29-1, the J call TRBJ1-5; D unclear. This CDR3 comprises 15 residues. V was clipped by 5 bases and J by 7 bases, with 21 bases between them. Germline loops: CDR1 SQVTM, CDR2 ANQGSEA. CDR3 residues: CSVSGDRSGEQPQHF. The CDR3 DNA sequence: TGCAGCGTTAGCGGGGATCGTTCGGGAGAGCAGCCCCAGCATTTT.

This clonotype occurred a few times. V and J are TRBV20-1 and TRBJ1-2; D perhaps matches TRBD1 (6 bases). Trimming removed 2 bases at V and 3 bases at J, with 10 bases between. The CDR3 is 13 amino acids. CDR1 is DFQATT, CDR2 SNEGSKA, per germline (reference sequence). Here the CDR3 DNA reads TGCAGTGCTAGACCCGGGGGCGACTATGGCTACACCTTC. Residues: CSARPGGDYGYTF.

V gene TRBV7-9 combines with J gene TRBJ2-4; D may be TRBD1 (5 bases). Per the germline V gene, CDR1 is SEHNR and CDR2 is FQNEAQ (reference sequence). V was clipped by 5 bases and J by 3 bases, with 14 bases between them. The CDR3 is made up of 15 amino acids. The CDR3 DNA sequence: TGTGCCAGCAGCCTCCGGACATCAGGCAAAAACATTCAGTACTTC. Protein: CASSLRTSGKNIQYF.

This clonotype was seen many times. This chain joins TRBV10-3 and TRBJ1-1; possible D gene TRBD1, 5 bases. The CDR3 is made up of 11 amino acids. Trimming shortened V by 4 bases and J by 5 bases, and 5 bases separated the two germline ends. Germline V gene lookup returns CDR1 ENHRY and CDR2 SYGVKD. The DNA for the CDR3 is TGTGCCATCAGTGGGGGGACTGAAGCTTTCTTT. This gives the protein CAISGGTEAFF.

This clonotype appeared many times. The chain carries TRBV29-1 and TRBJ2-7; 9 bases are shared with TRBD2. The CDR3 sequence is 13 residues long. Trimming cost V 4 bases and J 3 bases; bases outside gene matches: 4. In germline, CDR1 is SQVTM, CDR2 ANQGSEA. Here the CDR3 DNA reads TGCAGCGTTGTACTAGCGGGCGTCTACGAGCAGTACTTC. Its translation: CSVVLAGVYEQYF.

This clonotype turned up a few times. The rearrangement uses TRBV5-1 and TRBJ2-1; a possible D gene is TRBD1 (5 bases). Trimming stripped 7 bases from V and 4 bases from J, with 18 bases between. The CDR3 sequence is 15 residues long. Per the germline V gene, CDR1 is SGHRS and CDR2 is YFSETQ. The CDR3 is CASHNTGFGYNEQFF. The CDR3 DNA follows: TGCGCCAGCCACAACACAGGATTCGGGTACAATGAGCAGTTCTTC.